This T cell receptor (beta chain) stems from a study of vaccination effects on CD4 cells after COVID-19. Study details: Ahead of sequencing, the ViraFEST assay grew antigen-specific CD4+ T cells using viral peptide pools.

As for this clone: Its antigen is not known.

The culture ran for 9 to 11 days, and then CD4+ T cells were isolated. The study found no prior SARS-CoV-2 infection in the vaccine recipients, who tested negative for nucleocapsid antibodies. Clones were sequenced by immunoSEQ multiplex PCR, and TCRdb holds only the in-frame ones, with some missing. The data hold fewer than 40,000 clones, with approximately 71% observed a single time. This specimen was CD4+ T cells from PBMCs cultured without peptide, taken before COVID-19 vaccination. The receptor was derived from a human donor who received a COVID-19 vaccine.

The CDR3 spells CASGPSYPTHLGNTIYF. CDR3 sequence (DNA): TGTGCCAGCGGTCCCTCGTACCCGACCCACCTCGGGAACACCATATATTTT. This rearrangement joins TRBV6-6 to TRBJ1-3; D gene unclear. With 8 bases removed from V and 7 bases from J, the gap between germline ends came to 27 bases. The CDR3 runs to 17 residues. The germline V gene has CDR1 MNHNY and CDR2 SVGAGI (reference sequence).